The 7 T cell receptor beta chains given below trace back to one sample, sequenced in a study of post-analysis software for immune sequencing data. These receptors have no identified antigens. Incorporated into the TCR beta cDNA libraries were unique molecular identifiers, which served to reduce PCR and sequencing biases. TCRdb re-derived calls from the PCR reads in MiXCR, one entry per CDR3 protein. The table shows roughly 540,000 distinct CDR3 sequences, with roughly 34% occurring only once. Broader study findings: Higher frequency in patients than in controls was seen for about five TRBV segments, with TRBV5-6, TRBV5-1 and TRBV20-1 among them.

Sequences were obtained from blood. These receptors came from a girl younger than 18 with multiple sclerosis.

There are a few counts of this clonotype. The chain recombines TRBV20-1 with TRBJ2-1; possible D gene TRBD2, 7 bases. Germline CDR1 is DFQATT and CDR2 is SNEGSKA (reference sequence). Trimming stripped 7 bases from V and 2 bases from J, with 18 bases between. This CDR3 is built from 15 residues. The CDR3 DNA is TGCAGTGGGGTAGAGGGGGGGGGCCCCTACAATGAGCAGTTCTTC. Amino acid sequence: CSGVEGGGPYNEQFF.

The V gene is TRBV4-1, the J gene TRBJ1-1; tentatively, D is TRBD1 (5 bases). CDR1 is MGHRA and CDR2 is YSYEKL in the germline V gene. With 1 base removed from V and 6 bases from J, the gap between germline ends came to 12 bases. CDR3 size: 14 residues. The CDR3 protein is CASSQARWDPEAFF. Here the CDR3 DNA reads TGCGCCAGCAGCCAAGCGAGGTGGGACCCTGAAGCTTTCTTT.

As concerns this clonotype: The junction does not match germline at one end; this may be a read error. This chain links TRBV7-9 with TRBJ2-1; a possible D gene is TRBD2 (6 bases). CDR1 and CDR2 from the germline V gene are SEHNR and FQNEAQ (reference sequence). This CDR3 has 15 residues. DNA for the CDR3: TGTGCCAGCCGCGGGGAGGCTAGCAGAGACAATGGGCAGTTCTTC. Amino acids: CASRGEASRDNGQFF. The full variable domain, rest sourced from reference TRBV7-9 and TRBJ2-1, is DTGVSQNPRHKITKRGQNVTFRCDPISEHNRLYWYRQTLGQGPEFLTYFQNEAQLEKSRLLSDRFSAERPKGSFSTLEIQRTEQGDSAMYLCASRGEASRDNGQFFGPGTRLTVL.

The gene calls are TRBV7-9 and TRBJ1-5; D is ambiguous. Trimming took 0 bases from V and 0 from J, leaving 6 bases between them. Germline V gene lookup returns CDR1 SEHNR and CDR2 FQNEAQ (reference sequence). This CDR3 has 15 amino acids. The CDR3 loop reads CASSLAEASNQPQHF. In nucleotides, the CDR3 is TGTGCCAGCAGCTTAGCGGAGGCTAGCAATCAGCCCCAGCATTTT.

This clonotype was seen a few times. V usage is TRBV6-6 and J usage is TRBJ2-1, with 8 bases matching TRBD2. The CDR3 runs to 15 residues. The ends lost 2 bases at V and 7 bases at J; junction bases unmatched: 7. Germline loops: CDR1 MNHNY, CDR2 SVGAGI (reference sequence). The chain's CDR3 is CASSYAGGARNEQFF. In DNA, the CDR3 is TGTGCCAGCAGTTACGCCGGGGGGGCGCGAAATGAGCAGTTCTTC.

This clonotype occurred a few times. The chain uses TRBV29-1 and TRBJ2-5, with 9 bases aligning to TRBD1. The DNA end is more similar to TRBJ2-7, so the J call may be wrong. Germline V gene lookup returns CDR1 SQVTM and CDR2 ANQGSEA. The CDR3 covers 15 residues. The CDR3 here is CSATEGQGGDNEQYF. The CDR3 coding sequence is TGCAGCGCTACCGAGGGACAGGGAGGGGACAACGAGCAGTACTTC.

The table lists this clonotype with a few counts. The chain recombines TRBV20-1 with TRBJ2-5; a weak D match, TRBD2 (6 bases). Germline lookup yields CDR1 DFQATT and CDR2 SNEGSKA (reference sequence). The CDR3 has 13 amino acids. Trimming took off 1 base at V and 11 bases at J, with 17 bases between the two ends. CDR3 DNA: TGCAGTGCTAGAGTCCCTTGGAGGGAAGAGCAGTACTTC. This translates into CSARVPWREEQYF.